This TCR beta chain is from a study of blood T cells in healthy people across ages. Germline V lookup: CDR1 SQVTM, CDR2 ANQGSEA. The CDR3 consists of 13 residues. The trim removed 7 bases at V and 0 bases at J, leaving 5 bases unmatched. Using a J-beta primer mix together with a sample-barcoded 5' primer, a second PCR was run for about 6 to 11 cycles. TCRdb re-analysed the 5' RACE reads in MiXCR, keeping a single row per CDR3 protein. The top ten clones hold under 20% of a sample with 540,000 or so distinct CDR3 sequences, about 25% of them seen once. Specimen: blood. The rearrangement uses TRBV29-1 and TRBJ2-5, with 7 bases lining up with TRBD2. The TCR was taken from a woman in her seventies in good health. Here the CDR3 DNA reads TGCAGCGCCCATCGGGGGGACCAAGAGACCCAGTACTTC. Protein: CSAHRGDQETQYF.